The 19 T cell receptor beta chains below were found in one sample sequenced in a study of patients and donors after allogeneic stem cell transplantation. TCRdb ran MiXCR on the RT-PCR reads and lists one entry per CDR3 protein. The sample lists over 200,000 distinct CDR3 sequences; roughly two fifths were seen once. Sequenced input: blood, either unsorted or a sorted T cell fraction (not recorded which). The receptors were gathered from a human donor who was either an allogeneic HSCT recipient or a stem cell or donor lymphocyte infusion donor (not recorded which). It is not recorded whose cells these are; they may come from a transplant donor.

The rearrangement uses TRBV28 and TRBJ2-1; D gene ambiguous. The length of the CDR3 is 14 residues. Per germline, CDR1 MDHEN and CDR2 SYDVKM. V was cut by 7 bases and J by 0 bases, with 10 bases left in between. The CDR3 loop is CASMGSGSYNEQFF. The CDR3 nucleotides read TGTGCCAGCATGGGGTCAGGCTCCTACAATGAGCAGTTCTTC.

The chain links TRBV4-1 to TRBJ1-2, with D hard to call. From germline, CDR1 is MGHRA and CDR2 YSYEKL. V lost 1 base, J lost 0 bases, and 15 bases lay in between. The CDR3 length is 17 residues. The DNA for the CDR3 is TGCGCCAGCAGCCAAGCGTGGGCGGTGCTGGCTAACTATGGCTACACCTTC. Translated: CASSQAWAVLANYGYTF.

V usage is TRBV6-2 or TRBV6-3 and J usage is TRBJ2-2; tentative D call: TRBD1 (6 bases). The CDR3 is 16 residues long. The germline V gene has CDR1 MNHEY and CDR2 SVGEGT. The V and J ends lost 4 bases and 3 bases respectively, with 15 bases between them. The CDR3 coding sequence is TGTGCCAGCAGTTCGGACAGTTTGGGTGACACCGGGGAGCTGTTTTTT. Protein product: CASSSDSLGDTGELFF.

This clonotype occurred a few times. The CDR3 here is CATSRDLGGDYGYTF. The CDR3 DNA reads TGTGCCACCAGCAGAGATCTGGGTGGCGACTATGGCTACACCTTC. This chain uses TRBV15 with TRBJ1-2; D is undetermined. Per germline, CDR1 LNHNV and CDR2 YYDKDF (reference sequence). CDR3 length: 15 amino acids. Trimming shortened V by 0 bases and J by 3 bases, and 11 bases separated the two germline ends.

The V gene is TRBV5-1, the J gene TRBJ2-7, with D hard to call. V was cut by 1 base and J by 1 base, with 9 bases left in between. The CDR3 runs 14 residues. Germline assignment: CDR1 SGHRS and CDR2 YFSETQ. In DNA form, the CDR3 reads TGCGCCAGCAGCTTGACGGTCAAATCCTACGAGCAGTACTTC. The encoded protein is CASSLTVKSYEQYF.

The chain combines TRBV12-3 or TRBV12-4 with TRBJ1-1, with D unresolved. CDR3 length: 15 amino acids. V was cut by 5 bases and J by 6 bases, with 19 bases left in between. The CDR3: CASSPLDSPTAEAFF. CDR3 nucleotides: TGTGCCAGCAGTCCCCTGGACTCTCCCACGGCTGAAGCTTTCTTT.

This clonotype was found many times. The J gene is TRBJ1-5, the V gene TRBV18, with 9 bases lining up with TRBD1. The germline CDR1 and CDR2 sequences are KGHSH and LQKENI. After removal of 2 bases from V and 7 bases from J, the junction contained 3 bases not matched to a gene. The CDR3 is 14 amino acids. The CDR3 DNA reads TGTGCCAGCTCACCAGGGACAGGGCAACAGCCCCAGCATTTT. This gives the protein CASSPGTGQQPQHF.

The rearrangement links TRBV27 to TRBJ2-3; D is unclear. Germline-derived CDR1 and CDR2 are MNHEY and SMNVEV (reference sequence). CDR3 length: 16 amino acids. The V and J ends lost 1 base and 0 bases respectively, with 11 bases between them. DNA of the CDR3: TGTGCCAGCAGTTTATACTACGGATCTAGCACAGATACGCAGTATTTT. Amino acid sequence: CASSLYYGSSTDTQYF.

This clonotype was seen more than once but under ten times. The chain is built from TRBV12-3 or TRBV12-4 and TRBJ1-5, with 9 bases aligning to TRBD1. This CDR3 is built from 15 residues. Trimming took 6 bases from V and 3 from J; bases not matched to a gene: 6. The CDR3 here is CASRPQGAFNQPQHF. As DNA, the CDR3 is TGTGCCAGCAGGCCACAGGGGGCTTTCAATCAGCCCCAGCATTTT.

J is TRBJ1-2 and V is TRBV9; TRBD1 agrees at 8 bases. Trimming removed 3 bases from V and 6 bases from J; junction bases left unmatched: 16. Looked up from germline, CDR1 is SGDLS and CDR2 is YYNGEE. The CDR3 length is 17 residues. The CDR3: CASSERTGRFQGNGYTF. The DNA for the CDR3 is TGTGCCAGCAGCGAACGGACAGGGAGATTCCAAGGGAATGGCTACACCTTC.

The rearrangement uses TRBV10-3 and TRBJ2-6; D perhaps matches TRBD2 (5 bases). The CDR3 runs 16 residues. V was cut by 6 bases and J by 0 bases, with 12 bases left in between. Germline values: CDR1 ENHRY, CDR2 SYGVKD. The CDR3: CAIRGEGVSGANVLTF. The CDR3 DNA reads TGTGCCATCAGGGGAGAGGGAGTCTCTGGGGCCAACGTCCTGACTTTC.

The chain recombines TRBV10-3 with TRBJ1-5; no definite D call. CDR1 is ENHRY and CDR2 is SYGVKD in the germline V gene. The CDR3 covers 14 residues. The V end was cut by 3 bases, the J end by 2 bases, with 8 bases between. CDR3 region: CAISDVNGNQPQHF. The CDR3 DNA reads as TGTGCCATCAGTGATGTTAACGGCAATCAGCCCCAGCATTTT.

The gene calls are TRBV5-6 and TRBJ2-6, with D unresolved. The germline V gene has CDR1 SGHDT and CDR2 YYEEEE. V was clipped by 2 bases and J by 9 bases, with 9 bases between them. The CDR3 is 13 residues long. The CDR3 here is CASSFTSVNVLTF. The CDR3 DNA reads as TGTGCCAGCAGCTTTACTTCCGTCAACGTCCTGACTTTC.

The chain uses TRBV12-3 or TRBV12-4 and TRBJ1-4; D is unclear. This CDR3 is built from 14 residues. The ends were cut back, 1 base at V and 3 bases at J, with 6 bases in the middle. The CDR3 loop is CASSLGGPNEKLFF. The CDR3, as DNA: TGTGCCAGCAGTTTAGGGGGTCCTAATGAAAAACTGTTTTTT.

V is TRBV20-1 and J is TRBJ1-2; TRBD1 aligns across 9 bases. The CDR3 has 15 amino acids. Germline V CDR1 and CDR2: DFQATT, SNEGSKA (reference sequence). V lost 6 bases and J lost 4; bases outside the gene matches: 12. CDR3 in amino acids: CSAKLRTGAIYGYTF. The CDR3 DNA reads as TGCAGTGCCAAACTGAGGACAGGGGCTATCTATGGCTACACCTTC.

The chain employs TRBV18 and TRBJ2-5; D remains ambiguous. This CDR3 region has 15 residues. V was pared by 6 bases and J by 4 bases, with 18 bases between. The germline V gene has CDR1 KGHSH and CDR2 LQKENI. CDR3 sequence (DNA): TGTGCCAGCTCGCCCTGGATCCAAAAACTAGAGACCCAGTACTTC. Encoded protein: CASSPWIQKLETQYF.

The rearrangement links TRBV27 to TRBJ1-1, with D possibly TRBD1 on 5 matching bases. V shed 1 base and J shed 1 base, with 10 bases lying between them. The germline V gene encodes CDR1 MNHEY and CDR2 SMNVEV (reference sequence). This CDR3 spans 15 amino acids. CDR3 DNA: TGTGCCAGCAGTTTATTTGGGGCGCCGAACACTGAAGCTTTCTTT. This translates into CASSLFGAPNTEAFF.

This chain connects TRBV29-1 to TRBJ1-4; D is unresolved. This CDR3 contains 12 residues. Per germline, CDR1 SQVTM and CDR2 ANQGSEA. V lost 1 base and J 8 bases, leaving 8 bases between the germline ends. CDR3 sequence: CSVEGSYEKLFF. CDR3 DNA sequence: TGCAGCGTTGAAGGGAGTTACGAAAAACTGTTTTTT.

This clonotype appeared a few times. V and J are TRBV27 and TRBJ2-5; D is unclear. V was cut by 3 bases and J by 4 bases, with 12 bases left in between. CDR3 length equals 14 residues. Germline CDR1 and CDR2: MNHEY and SMNVEV (reference sequence). The CDR3 DNA is TGTGCCAGCAGTTTCTATGGTGGTGGAGAGACCCAGTACTTC. It is translated as CASSFYGGGETQYF.